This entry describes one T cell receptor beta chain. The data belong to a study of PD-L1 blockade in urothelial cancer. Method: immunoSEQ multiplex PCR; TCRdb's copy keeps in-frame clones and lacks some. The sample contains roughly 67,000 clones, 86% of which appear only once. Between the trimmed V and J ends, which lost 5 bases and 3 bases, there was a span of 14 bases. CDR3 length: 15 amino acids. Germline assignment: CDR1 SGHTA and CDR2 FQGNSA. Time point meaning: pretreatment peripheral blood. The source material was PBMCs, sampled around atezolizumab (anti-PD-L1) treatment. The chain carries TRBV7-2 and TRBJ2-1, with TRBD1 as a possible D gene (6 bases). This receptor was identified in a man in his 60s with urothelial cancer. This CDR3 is CASSPTRGYYNEQFF. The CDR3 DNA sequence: TGTGCCAGCAGCCCCACGAGGGGGTACTACAATGAGCAGTTCTTC.